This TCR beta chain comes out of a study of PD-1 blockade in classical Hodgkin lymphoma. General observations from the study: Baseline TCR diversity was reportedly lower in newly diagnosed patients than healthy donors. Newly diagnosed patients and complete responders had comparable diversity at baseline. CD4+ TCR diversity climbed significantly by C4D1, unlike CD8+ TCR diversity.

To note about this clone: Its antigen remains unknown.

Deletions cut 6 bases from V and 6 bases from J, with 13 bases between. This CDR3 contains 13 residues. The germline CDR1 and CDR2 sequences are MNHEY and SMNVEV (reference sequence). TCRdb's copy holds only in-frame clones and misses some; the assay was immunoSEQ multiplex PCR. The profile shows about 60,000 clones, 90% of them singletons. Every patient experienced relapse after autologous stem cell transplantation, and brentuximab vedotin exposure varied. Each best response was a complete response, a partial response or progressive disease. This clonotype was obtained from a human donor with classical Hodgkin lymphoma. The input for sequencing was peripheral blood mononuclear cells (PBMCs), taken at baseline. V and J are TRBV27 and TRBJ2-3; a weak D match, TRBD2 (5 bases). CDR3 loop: CASRGSARDTQYF. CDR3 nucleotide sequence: TGTGCCAGCAGGGGGAGCGCCAGGGATACGCAGTATTTT.